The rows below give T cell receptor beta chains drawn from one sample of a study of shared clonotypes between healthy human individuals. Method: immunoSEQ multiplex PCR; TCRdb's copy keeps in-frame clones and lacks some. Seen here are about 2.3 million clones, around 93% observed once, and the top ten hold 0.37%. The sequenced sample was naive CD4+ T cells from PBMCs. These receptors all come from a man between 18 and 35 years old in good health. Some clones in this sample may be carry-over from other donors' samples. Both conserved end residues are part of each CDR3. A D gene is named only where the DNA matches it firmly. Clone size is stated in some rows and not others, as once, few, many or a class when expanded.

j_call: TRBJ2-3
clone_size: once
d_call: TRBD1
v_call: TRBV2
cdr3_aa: CASRFRDRGTDTQYF
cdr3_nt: TGTGCCAGCAGGTTCCGGGACAGAGGCACAGATACGCAGTATTTT

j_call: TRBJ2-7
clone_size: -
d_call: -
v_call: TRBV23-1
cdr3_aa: CASRNMRSSYEQYF
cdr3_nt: TGCGCCAGCCGAAATATGAGAAGCTCCTACGAGCAGTACTTC

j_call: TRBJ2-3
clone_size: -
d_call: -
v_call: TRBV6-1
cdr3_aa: CASRFTSTDTQYF
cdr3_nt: TGTGCCAGCAGATTTACTAGCACAGATACGCAGTATTTT

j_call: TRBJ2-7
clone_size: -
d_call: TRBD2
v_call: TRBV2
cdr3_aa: CASRSTSGRYEQYF
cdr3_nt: TGTGCCAGCAGGTCGACTAGCGGGAGGTACGAGCAGTACTTC

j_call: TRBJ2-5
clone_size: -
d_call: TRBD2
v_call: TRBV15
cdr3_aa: CATSRARGGLETQYF
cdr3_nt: TGTGCCACCAGCAGAGCCCGGGGGGGGCTTGAGACCCAGTACTTC

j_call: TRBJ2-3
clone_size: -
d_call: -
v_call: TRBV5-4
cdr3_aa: CASSLLGQGWDTQYF
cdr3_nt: TGTGCCAGCAGCTTGCTGGGCCAGGGATGGGATACGCAGTATTTT

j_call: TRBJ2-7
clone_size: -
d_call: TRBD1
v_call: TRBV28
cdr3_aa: CASSLGGQGMREQYF
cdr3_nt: TGTGCCAGCAGTTTGGGGGGACAGGGGATGAGGGAGCAGTACTTC

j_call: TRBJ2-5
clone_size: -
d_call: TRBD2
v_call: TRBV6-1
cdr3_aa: CASSKAGGGETQYF
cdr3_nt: TGTGCCAGCAGTAAGGCGGGGGGAGGGGAGACCCAGTACTTC

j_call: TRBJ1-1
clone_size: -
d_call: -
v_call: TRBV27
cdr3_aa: CASSLKGNTEAFF
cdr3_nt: TGTGCCAGCAGTTTAAAGGGGAACACTGAAGCTTTCTTT

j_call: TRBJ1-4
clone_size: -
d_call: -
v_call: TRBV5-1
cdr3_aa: CASADRATNEKLFF
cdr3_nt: TGCGCCAGCGCAGACAGAGCAACTAATGAAAAACTGTTTTTT

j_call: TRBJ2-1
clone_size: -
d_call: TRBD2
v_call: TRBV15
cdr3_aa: CATSSAPGLVYNEQFF
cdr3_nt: TGTGCCACCAGCAGTGCTCCGGGACTAGTATACAATGAGCAGTTCTTC

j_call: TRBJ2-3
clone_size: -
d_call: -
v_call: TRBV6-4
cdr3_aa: CASSSGGTDTQYF
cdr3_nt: TGTGCCAGCAGTTCTGGGGGCACAGATACGCAGTATTTT

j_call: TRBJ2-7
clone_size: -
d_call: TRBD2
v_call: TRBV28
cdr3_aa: CASTKRLAGPSYEQYF
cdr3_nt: TGTGCCAGCACCAAACGCCTAGCGGGACCGTCCTACGAGCAGTACTTC

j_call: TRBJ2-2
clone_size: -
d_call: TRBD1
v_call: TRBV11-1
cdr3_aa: CASSIGQGFGATGELFF
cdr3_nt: TGTGCCAGCAGCATCGGACAGGGGTTTGGGGCCACCGGGGAGCTGTTTTTT

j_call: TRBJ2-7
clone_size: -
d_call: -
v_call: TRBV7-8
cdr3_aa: CASSLTSYSYEQYF
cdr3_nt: TGTGCCAGCAGCTTAACTAGCTATTCCTACGAGCAGTACTTC

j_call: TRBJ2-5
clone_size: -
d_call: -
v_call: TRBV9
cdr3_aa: CASGPGETQYF
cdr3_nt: TGTGCCAGCGGGCCGGGAGAGACCCAGTACTTC

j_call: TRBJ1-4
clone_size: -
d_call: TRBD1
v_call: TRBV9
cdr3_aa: CASSLGGRNEKLFF
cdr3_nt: TGTGCCAGCAGCTTAGGGGGCAGGAATGAAAAACTGTTTTTT

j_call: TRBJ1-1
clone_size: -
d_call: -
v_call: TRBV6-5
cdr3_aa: CASSYSTGRGTEAFF
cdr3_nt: TGTGCCAGCAGTTACTCCACAGGGCGGGGCACTGAAGCTTTCTTT

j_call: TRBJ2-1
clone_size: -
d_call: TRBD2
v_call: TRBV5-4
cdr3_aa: CASSTPGLAHNEQFF
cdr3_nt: TGTGCCAGCAGCACGCCGGGACTAGCGCACAATGAGCAGTTCTTC

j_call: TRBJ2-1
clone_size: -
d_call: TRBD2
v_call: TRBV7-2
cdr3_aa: CASSFPGGLNEQFF
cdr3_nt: TGTGCCAGCAGCTTCCCGGGAGGTCTCAATGAGCAGTTCTTC

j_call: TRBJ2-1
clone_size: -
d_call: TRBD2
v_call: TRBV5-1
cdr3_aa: CASSGGGRALYEQFF
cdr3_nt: TGCGCCAGCAGTGGTGGCGGGAGGGCCCTCTATGAGCAGTTCTTC

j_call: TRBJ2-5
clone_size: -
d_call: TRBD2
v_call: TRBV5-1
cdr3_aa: CASSLGGEETQYF
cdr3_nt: TGCGCCAGCAGCCTGGGAGGGGAGGAGACCCAGTACTTC

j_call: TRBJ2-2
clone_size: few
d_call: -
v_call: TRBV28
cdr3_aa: CASSEGTTGELFF
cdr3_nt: TGTGCCAGCAGCGAGGGGACGACCGGGGAGCTGTTTTTT

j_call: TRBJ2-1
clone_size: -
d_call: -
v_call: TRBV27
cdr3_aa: CASSPVSWSSYNEQFF
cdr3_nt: TGTGCCAGCAGCCCGGTTTCGTGGAGCTCCTACAATGAGCAGTTCTTC

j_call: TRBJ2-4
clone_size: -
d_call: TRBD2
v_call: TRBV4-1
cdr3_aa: CASSQDFGGLAAKKAKNIQYF
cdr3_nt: TGCGCCAGCAGCCAAGACTTCGGAGGACTAGCGGCAAAAAAAGCCAAAAACATTCAGTACTTC

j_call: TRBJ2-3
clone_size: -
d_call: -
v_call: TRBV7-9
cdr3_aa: CASSFTGATDTQYF
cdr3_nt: TGTGCCAGCAGCTTTACAGGAGCCACAGATACGCAGTATTTT

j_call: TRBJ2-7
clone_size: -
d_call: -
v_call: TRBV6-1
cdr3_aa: CASRGRGAEQYF
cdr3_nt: TGTGCCAGCAGGGGCAGGGGAGCCGAGCAGTACTTC

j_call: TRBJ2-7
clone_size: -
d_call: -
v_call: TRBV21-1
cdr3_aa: CASSNGNQPRGPLPYEQYF
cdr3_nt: TGTGCCAGCAGCAACGGGAATCAGCCGCGGGGGCCCTTGCCCTACGAGCAGTACTTC

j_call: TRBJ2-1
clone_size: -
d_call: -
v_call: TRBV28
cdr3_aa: CASSPAGSEQFF
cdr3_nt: TGTGCCAGCAGTCCTGCTGGCAGTGAGCAGTTCTTC

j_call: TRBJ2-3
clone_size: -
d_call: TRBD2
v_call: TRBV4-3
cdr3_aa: CASSQDLGTSGRNTQYF
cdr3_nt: TGCGCCAGCAGCCAAGATTTGGGGACTAGCGGGAGAAATACGCAGTATTTT

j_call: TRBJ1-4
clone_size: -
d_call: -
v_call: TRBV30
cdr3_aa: CAWSVILNEKLFF
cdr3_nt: TGTGCCTGGAGTGTGATCCTGAATGAAAAACTGTTTTTT

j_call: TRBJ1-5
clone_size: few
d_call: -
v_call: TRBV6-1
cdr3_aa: CASREQGRQPQHF
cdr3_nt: TGTGCCAGCAGGGAGCAGGGCAGACAGCCCCAGCATTTT

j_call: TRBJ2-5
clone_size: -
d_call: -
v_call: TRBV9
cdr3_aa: CASSSASQGYEETQYF
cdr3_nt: TGTGCCAGCAGCTCAGCCTCTCAAGGGTACGAAGAGACCCAGTACTTC

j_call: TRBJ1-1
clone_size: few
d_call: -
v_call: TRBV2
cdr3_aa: CASSEMGDYTEAFF
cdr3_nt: TGTGCCAGCAGTGAAATGGGGGATTACACTGAAGCTTTCTTT

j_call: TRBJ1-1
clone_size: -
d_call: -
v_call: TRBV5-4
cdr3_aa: CASSVDQNTEAFF
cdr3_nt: TGTGCCAGCAGCGTTGATCAGAACACTGAAGCTTTCTTT

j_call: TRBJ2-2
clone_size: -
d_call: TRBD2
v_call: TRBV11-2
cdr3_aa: CASSSGLASLVGELFF
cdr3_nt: TGTGCCAGCAGCTCGGGACTAGCTTCTCTGGTCGGGGAGCTGTTTTTT

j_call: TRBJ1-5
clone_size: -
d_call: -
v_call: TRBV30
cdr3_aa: CAWNVKSNQPQHF
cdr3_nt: TGTGCCTGGAACGTAAAAAGCAATCAGCCCCAGCATTTT

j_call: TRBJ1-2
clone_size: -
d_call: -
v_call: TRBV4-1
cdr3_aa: CASGSQPLLGYTF
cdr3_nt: TGCGCCAGCGGGTCACAGCCCCTCTTGGGCTACACCTTC

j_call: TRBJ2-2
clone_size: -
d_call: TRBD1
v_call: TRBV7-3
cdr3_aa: CASSFTGAGTGELFF
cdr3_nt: TGTGCCAGCAGTTTTACAGGGGCGGGCACCGGGGAGCTGTTTTTT